This T cell receptor beta chain comes out of a study of T cells after yellow fever vaccination. The wider study: Low-cell-number fractions underwent preparation using SMART-Seq v4 Ultra Low Input.

The study's findings and limits: Reappearance after the booster was seen for most primary-vaccination clones, at 95% to 98% CD4 and around 88% CD8. A weaker but faster secondary response was observed, peaking on day 5 versus 15.

TCRdb reanalysed the 5' RACE reads using MiXCR and keeps one entry per CDR3 protein. This sample yields about 50,000 distinct CDR3 sequences, of which around 6.1% are seen a single time; less than 40% belongs to the top ten. This CDR3 has 16 residues. CDR1 LNHNV and CDR2 YYDKDF come from the germline V gene (reference sequence). Trimming cost V 1 base and J 4 bases, with 11 bases left between them. This specimen was PBMCs, either bulk or a sorted T-cell subset (CD4+, CD8+, memory, or dextramer-sorted; not recorded which), taken on the day of the yellow fever booster vaccination. The origin of this receptor is a man aged 18 to 29 who received the YFV17D yellow fever vaccine. The V and J genes are TRBV15 and TRBJ1-6; D unresolved. The CDR3, as DNA: TGTGCCACCAGCAGAGCGTTGGACGGGTATAATTCACCCCTCCACTTT. Protein: CATSRALDGYNSPLHF.